This T cell receptor (beta chain) was recovered during a study of T cell responses to AZD1222 COVID-19 vaccine. Findings and limits, study-wide: Targeting of unmutated variant regions was reportedly seen in nearly half of spike-specific TCRs. White British donors predominated, females outnumbered males, and clonal diversity was possibly underestimated. Just a handful of people given AZD1222 tested seropositive at baseline.

Pooled in the analysis were second doses at about 4 or about 12 weeks. Note on this clone: Its antigen remains unknown.

Method: immunoSEQ multiplex PCR; TCRdb's copy keeps in-frame clones and lacks some. The repertoire holds 150,000 to 200,000 clones, with under 95% as singletons. Germline V CDR1 and CDR2: SGHTA, FQGNSA. There are 12 residues in the CDR3. V lost 1 base and J 6 bases, leaving 6 bases between the germline ends. The clonotype originates from an adult who received the AZD1222 COVID-19 vaccine. The sequenced sample was peripheral blood, obtained 28 days after the second AZD1222 dose. The rearrangement joins TRBV7-2 to TRBJ2-5; D uncertain. This chain's CDR3 is CASSLGSQTQYF. For the CDR3, the DNA is TGTGCCAGCAGCTTAGGGTCCCAGACCCAGTACTTC.